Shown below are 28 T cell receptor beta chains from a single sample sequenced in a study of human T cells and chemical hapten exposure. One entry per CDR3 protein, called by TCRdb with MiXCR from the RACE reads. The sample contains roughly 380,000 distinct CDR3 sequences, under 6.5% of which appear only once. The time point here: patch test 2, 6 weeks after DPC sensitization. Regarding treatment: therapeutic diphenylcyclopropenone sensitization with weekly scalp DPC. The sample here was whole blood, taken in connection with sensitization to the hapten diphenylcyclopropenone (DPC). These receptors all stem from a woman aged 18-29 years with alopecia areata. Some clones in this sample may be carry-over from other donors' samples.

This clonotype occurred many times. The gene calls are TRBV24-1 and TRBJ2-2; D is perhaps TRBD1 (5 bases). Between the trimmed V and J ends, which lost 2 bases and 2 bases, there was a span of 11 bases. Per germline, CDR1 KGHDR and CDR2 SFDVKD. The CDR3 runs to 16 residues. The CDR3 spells CATSDSDSTNTGELFF. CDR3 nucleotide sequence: TGTGCCACCAGTGATTCTGACAGTACCAACACCGGGGAGCTGTTTTTT.

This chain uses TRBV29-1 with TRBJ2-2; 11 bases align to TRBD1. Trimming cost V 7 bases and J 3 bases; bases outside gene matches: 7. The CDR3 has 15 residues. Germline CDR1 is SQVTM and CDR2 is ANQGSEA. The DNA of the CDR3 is TGCAGCGGAGGGACAGGGGGATTGGACACCGGGGAGCTGTTTTTT. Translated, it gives CSGGTGGLDTGELFF.

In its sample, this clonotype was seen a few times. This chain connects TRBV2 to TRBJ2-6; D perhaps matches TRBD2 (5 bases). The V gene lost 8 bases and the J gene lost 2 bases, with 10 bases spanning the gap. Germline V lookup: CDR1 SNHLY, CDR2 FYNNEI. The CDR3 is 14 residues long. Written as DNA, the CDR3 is TGTGCCAGCGCCCCGGAGGCTGGGGCCAACGTCCTGACTTTC. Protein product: CASAPEAGANVLTF.

The CDR3 nucleotides read TGTGCCAGCAGTGCGAGTAGCAGGGGGCCTTATCAGCCCCAGCATTTT. It specifies CASSASSRGPYQPQHF. The chain uses TRBV12-3 or TRBV12-4 and TRBJ1-5; TRBD1 matches at 8 bases. The trim removed 5 bases at V and 5 bases at J, leaving 11 bases unmatched. This CDR3 spans 16 amino acids.

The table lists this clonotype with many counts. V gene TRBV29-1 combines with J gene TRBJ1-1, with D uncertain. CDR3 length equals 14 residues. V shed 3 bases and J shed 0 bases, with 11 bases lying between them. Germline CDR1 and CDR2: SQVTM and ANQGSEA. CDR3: CSVDLTPLNTEAFF. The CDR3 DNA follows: TGCAGCGTTGACTTGACACCCTTGAACACTGAAGCTTTCTTT. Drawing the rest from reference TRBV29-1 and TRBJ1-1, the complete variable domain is SAVISQKPSRDICQRGTSLTIQCQVDSQVTMMFWYRQQPGQSLTLIATANQGSEATYESGFVIDKFPISRPNLTFSTLTVSNMSPEDSSIYLCSVDLTPLNTEAFFGQGTRLTVV.

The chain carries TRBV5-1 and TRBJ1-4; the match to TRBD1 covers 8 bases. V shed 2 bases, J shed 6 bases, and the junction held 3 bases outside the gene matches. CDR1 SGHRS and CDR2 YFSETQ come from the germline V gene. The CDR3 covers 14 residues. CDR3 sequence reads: CASSLRTGYEKLFF. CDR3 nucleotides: TGCGCCAGCAGCTTACGGACAGGGTATGAAAAACTGTTTTTT.

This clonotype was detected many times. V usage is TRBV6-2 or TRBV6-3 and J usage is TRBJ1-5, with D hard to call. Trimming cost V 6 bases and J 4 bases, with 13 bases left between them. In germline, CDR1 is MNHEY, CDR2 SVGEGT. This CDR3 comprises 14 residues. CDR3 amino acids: CASSLDGWNQPQHF. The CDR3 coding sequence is TGTGCCAGCAGCTTAGACGGTTGGAATCAGCCCCAGCATTTT.

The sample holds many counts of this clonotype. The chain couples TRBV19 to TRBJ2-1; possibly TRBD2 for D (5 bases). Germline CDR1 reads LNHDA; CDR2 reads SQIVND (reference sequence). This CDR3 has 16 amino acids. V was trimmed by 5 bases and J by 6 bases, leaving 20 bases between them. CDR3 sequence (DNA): TGTGCCAGTAGTCCCTTAAGCGGCTTTCCTCTCAATGAGCAGTTCTTC. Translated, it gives CASSPLSGFPLNEQFF.

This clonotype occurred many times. The CDR3 is CSAGAGWGNSPLHF. The CDR3 nucleotides read TGCAGTGCCGGAGCGGGGTGGGGCAATTCACCCCTCCACTTT. The chain couples TRBV20-1 to TRBJ1-6; D is possibly TRBD1 (5 bases). Trimming shortened V by 6 bases and J by 7 bases, and 16 bases separated the two germline ends. The CDR3 is made up of 14 amino acids. The germline V gene encodes CDR1 DFQATT and CDR2 SNEGSKA (reference sequence).

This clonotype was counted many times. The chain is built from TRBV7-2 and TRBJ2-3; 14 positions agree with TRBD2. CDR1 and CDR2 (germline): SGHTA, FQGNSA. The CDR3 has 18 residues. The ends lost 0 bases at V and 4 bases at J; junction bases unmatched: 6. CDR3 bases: TGTGCCAGCAGCTTAGCCTGGGGACTAGCGGGGGAGGCAGATACGCAGTATTTT. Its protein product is CASSLAWGLAGEADTQYF.

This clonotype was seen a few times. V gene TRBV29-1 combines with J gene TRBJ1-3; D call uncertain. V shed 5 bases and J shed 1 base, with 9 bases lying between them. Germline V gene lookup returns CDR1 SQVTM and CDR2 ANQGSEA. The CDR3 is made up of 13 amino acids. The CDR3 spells CSVFGDSGNTIYF. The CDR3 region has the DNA TGCAGCGTTTTCGGTGATTCTGGAAACACCATATATTTT.

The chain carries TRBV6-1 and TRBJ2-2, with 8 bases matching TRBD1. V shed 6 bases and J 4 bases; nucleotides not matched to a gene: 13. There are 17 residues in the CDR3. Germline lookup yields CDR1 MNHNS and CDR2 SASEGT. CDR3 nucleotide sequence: TGTGCCAGCAGCCCCCCCCTTGGACAGGGAGGCACCGGGGAGCTGTTTTTT. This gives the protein CASSPPLGQGGTGELFF.

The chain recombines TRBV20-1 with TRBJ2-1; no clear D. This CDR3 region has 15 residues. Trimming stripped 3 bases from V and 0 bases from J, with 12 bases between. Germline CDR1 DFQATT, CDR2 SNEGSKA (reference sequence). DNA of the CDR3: TGCAGTGCTAGTCCTTGGGCCTTCTCCTACAATGAGCAGTTCTTC. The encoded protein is CSASPWAFSYNEQFF.

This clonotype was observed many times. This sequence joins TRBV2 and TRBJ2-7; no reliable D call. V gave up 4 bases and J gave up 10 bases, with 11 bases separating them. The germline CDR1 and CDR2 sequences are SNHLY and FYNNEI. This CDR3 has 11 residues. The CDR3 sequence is CASSVRVGQYF. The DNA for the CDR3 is TGTGCCAGCAGTGTAAGGGTGGGACAGTACTTC. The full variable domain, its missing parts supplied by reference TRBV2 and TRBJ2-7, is EPEVTQTPSHQVTQMGQEVILRCVPISNHLYFYWYRQILGQKVEFLVSFYNNEISEKSEIFDDQFSVERPDGSNFTLKIRSTKLEDSAMYFCASSVRVGQYFGPGTRLTVT.

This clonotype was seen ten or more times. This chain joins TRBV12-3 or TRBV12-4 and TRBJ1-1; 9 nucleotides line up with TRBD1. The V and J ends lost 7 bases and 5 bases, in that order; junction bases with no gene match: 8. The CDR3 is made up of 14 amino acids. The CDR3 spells CASIFPQGATEAFF. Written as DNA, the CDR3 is TGTGCCAGCATTTTTCCACAGGGGGCAACTGAAGCTTTCTTT.

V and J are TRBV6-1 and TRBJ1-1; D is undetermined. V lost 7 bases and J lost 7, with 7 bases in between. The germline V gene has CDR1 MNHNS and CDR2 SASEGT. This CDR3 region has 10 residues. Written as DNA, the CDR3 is TGTGCCAGCATGGACTATGAAGCTTTCTTT. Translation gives CASMDYEAFF.

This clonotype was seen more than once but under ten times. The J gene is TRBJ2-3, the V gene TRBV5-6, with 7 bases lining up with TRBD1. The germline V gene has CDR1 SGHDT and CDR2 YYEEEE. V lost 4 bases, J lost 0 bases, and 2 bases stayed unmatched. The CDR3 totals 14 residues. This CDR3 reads CASSRQGSTDTQYF. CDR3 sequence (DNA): TGTGCCAGCAGCCGACAGGGAAGCACAGATACGCAGTATTTT.

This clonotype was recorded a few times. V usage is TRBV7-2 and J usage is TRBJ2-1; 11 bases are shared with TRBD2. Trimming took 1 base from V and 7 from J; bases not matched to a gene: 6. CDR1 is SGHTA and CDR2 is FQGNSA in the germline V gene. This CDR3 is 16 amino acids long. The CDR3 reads CASSLESGTSGNEQFF. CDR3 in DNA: TGTGCCAGCAGCTTAGAATCCGGGACTAGCGGAAATGAGCAGTTCTTC. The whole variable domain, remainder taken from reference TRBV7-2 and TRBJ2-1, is GAGVSQSPSNKVTEKGKDVELRCDPISGHTALYWYRQSLGQGLEFLIYFQGNSAPDKSGLPSDRFSAERTGGSVSTLTIQRTQQEDSAVYLCASSLESGTSGNEQFFGPGTRLTVL.

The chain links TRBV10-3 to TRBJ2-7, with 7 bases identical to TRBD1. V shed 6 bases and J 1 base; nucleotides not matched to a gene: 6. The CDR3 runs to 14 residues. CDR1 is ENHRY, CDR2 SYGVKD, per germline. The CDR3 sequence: CAIRPDRVSYEQYF. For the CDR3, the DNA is TGTGCCATCAGACCCGACAGGGTGTCCTACGAGCAGTACTTC.

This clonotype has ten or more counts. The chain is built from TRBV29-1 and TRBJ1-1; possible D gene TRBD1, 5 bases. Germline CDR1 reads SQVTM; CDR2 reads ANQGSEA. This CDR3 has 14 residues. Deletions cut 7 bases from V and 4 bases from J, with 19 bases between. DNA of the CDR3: TGCAGCGCCGTAGGCGGGGCGGCGGGCACTGAAGCTTTCTTT. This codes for CSAVGGAAGTEAFF.

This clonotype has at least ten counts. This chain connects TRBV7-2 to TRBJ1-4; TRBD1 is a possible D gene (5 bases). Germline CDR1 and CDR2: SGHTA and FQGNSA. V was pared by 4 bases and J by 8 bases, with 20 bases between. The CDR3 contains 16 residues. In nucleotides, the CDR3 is TGTGCCAGCAGCTCACAAACAGGAAACGAACACGAAAAACTGTTTTTT. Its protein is CASSSQTGNEHEKLFF.

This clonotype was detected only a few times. Written as DNA, the CDR3 is TGTGCCAGCAGTCCCCATGCCGGGCTGAATGAAAAACTGTTTTTT. Its translation is CASSPHAGLNEKLFF. This chain uses TRBV6-5 with TRBJ1-4; no definite D call. Looked up from germline, CDR1 is MNHEY and CDR2 is SVGAGI. CDR3 size: 15 residues. Trimming shortened V by 5 bases and J by 5 bases, and 15 bases separated the two germline ends.

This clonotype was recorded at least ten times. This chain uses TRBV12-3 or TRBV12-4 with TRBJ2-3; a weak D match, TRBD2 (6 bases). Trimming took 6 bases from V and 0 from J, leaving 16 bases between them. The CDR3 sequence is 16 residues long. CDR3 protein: CASRYSRDFSTDTQYF. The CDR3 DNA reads TGTGCCAGCAGGTACAGCCGGGACTTCAGCACAGATACGCAGTATTTT.

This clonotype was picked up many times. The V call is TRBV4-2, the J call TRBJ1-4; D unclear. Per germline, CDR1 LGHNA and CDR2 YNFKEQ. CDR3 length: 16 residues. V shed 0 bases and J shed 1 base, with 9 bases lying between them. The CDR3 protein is CASSQDVGKTNEKLFF. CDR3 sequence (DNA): TGTGCCAGCAGCCAAGATGTTGGGAAAACTAATGAAAAACTGTTTTTT.

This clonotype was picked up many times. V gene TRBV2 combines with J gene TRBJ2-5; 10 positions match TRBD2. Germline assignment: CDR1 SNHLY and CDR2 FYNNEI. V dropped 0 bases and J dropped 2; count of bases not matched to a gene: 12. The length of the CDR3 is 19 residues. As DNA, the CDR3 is TGTGCCAGCAGTGAAGCCGGGGCTAGCGGGGGTGGAGCACAAGAGACCCAGTACTTC. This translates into CASSEAGASGGGAQETQYF. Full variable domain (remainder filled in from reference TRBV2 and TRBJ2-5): EPEVTQTPSHQVTQMGQEVILRCVPISNHLYFYWYRQILGQKVEFLVSFYNNEISEKSEIFDDQFSVERPDGSNFTLKIRSTKLEDSAMYFCASSEAGASGGGAQETQYFGPGTRLLVL.

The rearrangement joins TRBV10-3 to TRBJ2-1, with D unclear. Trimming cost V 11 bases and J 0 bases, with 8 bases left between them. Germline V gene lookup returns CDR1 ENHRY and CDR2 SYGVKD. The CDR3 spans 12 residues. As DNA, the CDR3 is TGTGCCGCCCGTAGCTCCTACAATGAGCAGTTCTTC. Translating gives CAARSSYNEQFF.

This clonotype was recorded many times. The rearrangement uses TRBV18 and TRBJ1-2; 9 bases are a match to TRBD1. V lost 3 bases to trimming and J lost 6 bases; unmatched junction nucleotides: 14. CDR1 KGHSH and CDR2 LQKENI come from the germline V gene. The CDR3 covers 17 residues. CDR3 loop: CASSPSGSGTGTNGYTF. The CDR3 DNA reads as TGTGCCAGCTCACCTTCAGGTTCCGGGACAGGGACCAATGGCTACACCTTC.

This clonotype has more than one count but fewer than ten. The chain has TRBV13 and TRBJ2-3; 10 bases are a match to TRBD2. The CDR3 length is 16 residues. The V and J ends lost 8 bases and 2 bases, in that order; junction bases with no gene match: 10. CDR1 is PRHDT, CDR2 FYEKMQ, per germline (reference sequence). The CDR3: CASGTSGGASTDTQYF. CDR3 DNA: TGTGCCAGCGGGACAAGCGGGGGGGCCTCCACAGATACGCAGTATTTT.